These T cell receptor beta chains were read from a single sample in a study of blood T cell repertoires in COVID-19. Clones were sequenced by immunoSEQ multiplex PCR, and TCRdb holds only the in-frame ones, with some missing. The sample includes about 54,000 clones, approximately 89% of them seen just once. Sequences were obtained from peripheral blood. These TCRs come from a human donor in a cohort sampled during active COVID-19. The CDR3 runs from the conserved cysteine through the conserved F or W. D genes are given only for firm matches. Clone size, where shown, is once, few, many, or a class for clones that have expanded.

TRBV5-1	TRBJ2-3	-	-	TGCGCCAGCAGCACTCCGACAGGCCTCGTGGGCACAGATACGCAGTATTTT	CASSTPTGLVGTDTQYF
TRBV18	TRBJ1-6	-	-	TGTGCCAGCTCAATACGGACACCTGATAATTCACCCCTCCACTTT	CASSIRTPDNSPLHF
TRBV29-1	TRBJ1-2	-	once	TGCAGCGTTGAAGTTGCGGCAAGCTATGGCTACACCTTC	CSVEVAASYGYTF
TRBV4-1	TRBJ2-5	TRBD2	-	TGCGCCAGCAGCCGAGGAGGACTAGCGGGAGGGACAAGCCAAGAGACCCAGTACTTC	CASSRGGLAGGTSQETQYF
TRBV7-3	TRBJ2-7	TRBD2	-	TGTGCCAGCAGCTTAGCTAGCGGTAGCTCCTACGAGCAGTACTTC	CASSLASGSSYEQYF
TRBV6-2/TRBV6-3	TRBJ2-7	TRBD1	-	TGTGCCAGCAGTTACTCGCTCAGGGGGAACGAGCAGTACTTC	CASSYSLRGNEQYF
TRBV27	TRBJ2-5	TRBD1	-	TGTGCCGTTCACAGGGGGCAAGAGACCCAGTACTTC	CAVHRGQETQYF
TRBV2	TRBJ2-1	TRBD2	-	TGTGCCAGCAGTAGTAGCGGGAGAGTGGGGGAGTTCTTC	CASSSSGRVGEFF
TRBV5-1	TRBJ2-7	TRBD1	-	TGCGCCAGCAGCTTGGACGGGACAGGGAACTACGAGCAGTACTTC	CASSLDGTGNYEQYF
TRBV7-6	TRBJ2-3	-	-	TGTGCCAGCAGCCCACGGGGAGGGAGGGGGACAGATACGCAGTATTTT	CASSPRGGRGTDTQYF
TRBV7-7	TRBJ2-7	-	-	TGTGCCAGCAGCGTGGGGGGCGCAGCGGGACACGACGAGCAGTACTTC	CASSVGGAAGHDEQYF
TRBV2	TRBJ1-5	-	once	TGTGCCAGCAGTGTGGCAGCCTTGAGGGCCCAGCATTTT	CASSVAALRAQHF
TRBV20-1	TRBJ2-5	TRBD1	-	TGCAGTGCTAGTTCTAGGACAGGGGTAGAGACCCAGTACTTC	CSASSRTGVETQYF
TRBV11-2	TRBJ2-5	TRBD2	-	TGTGCCAGCAGCTTAGTGTCTAGCGGGGACCAAGAGACCCAGTACTTC	CASSLVSSGDQETQYF
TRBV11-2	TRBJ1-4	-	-	TGTGCTGGCTCGGGGGGACTTAATGAAAAACTGTTTTTT	CAGSGGLNEKLFF
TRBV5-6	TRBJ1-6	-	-	TGTGCCAGCAGCTTGGGAGGAGGAAGATCACCCCTCCACTTT	CASSLGGGRSPLHF
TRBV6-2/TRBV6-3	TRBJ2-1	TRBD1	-	TGTGCCAGCAGCCGCCCCGACAGGGGTCTAGAGAATGAGCAGTTCTTC	CASSRPDRGLENEQFF
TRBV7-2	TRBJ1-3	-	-	TGTGCCAGCAGCCAAGACTGGAGCTCTGGAAACACCATATATTTT	CASSQDWSSGNTIYF
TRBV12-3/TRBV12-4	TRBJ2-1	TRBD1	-	TGTGCCAGCAGCTCACAGGGGATGAGTGAGCAGTTCTTC	CASSSQGMSEQFF
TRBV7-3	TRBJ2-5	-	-	TGTGCCAGCAGCTTAAGGGCCGGTGAGACCCAGTACTTC	CASSLRAGETQYF
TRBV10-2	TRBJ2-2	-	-	TGCGCCAGCGCTTCTCAGGTGAACACCGGGGAGCTGTTTTTT	CASASQVNTGELFF
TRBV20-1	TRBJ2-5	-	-	TGCAGTGCTAAAGCAGGGGCGACCCAGTACTTC	CSAKAGATQYF
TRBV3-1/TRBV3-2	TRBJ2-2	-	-	TGTGCCAGCAGCCTCCCAAGAGGGTTCGGGGAGCTGTTTTTT	CASSLPRGFGELFF
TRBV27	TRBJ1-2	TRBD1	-	TGTGCCAGCAGTTTGCACCGGGACAGAAGTAGGGCTAACTATGGCTACACCTTC	CASSLHRDRSRANYGYTF
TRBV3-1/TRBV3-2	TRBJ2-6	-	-	TGTGCCAGCAGCTCCCGGGGGGCCGGGGCCAACGTCCTGACTTTC	CASSSRGAGANVLTF
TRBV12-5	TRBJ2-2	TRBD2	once	TGTGCTAGTCAACGGGGGGGCCTCGCCGGGGAGCTGTTTTTT	CASQRGGLAGELFF
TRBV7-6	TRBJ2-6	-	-	TGTGCCAGCAGCAGGCGGGGCCCTGGGGCCAACGTCCTGACTTTC	CASSRRGPGANVLTF
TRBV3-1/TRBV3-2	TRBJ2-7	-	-	TGTGCCAGCAGCCGATCCGGGACTTTCGCCTACGAGCAGTACTTC	CASSRSGTFAYEQYF
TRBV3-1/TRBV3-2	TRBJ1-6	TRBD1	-	TGTGCCAGCAGCCCCGGAACAGGGGACGGGAGAAATTCACCCCTCCACTTT	CASSPGTGDGRNSPLHF
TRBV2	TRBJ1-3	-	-	TGTGCCAGCAGTGGGGGGCAGTACTCTGGAAACACCATATATTTT	CASSGGQYSGNTIYF
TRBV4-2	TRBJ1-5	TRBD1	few	TGTGCCAGCAGCCAGGACAGGGGGGTGGACAATCAGCCCCAGCATTTT	CASSQDRGVDNQPQHF
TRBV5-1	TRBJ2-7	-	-	TGCGCCAGCAGCTTGGATCCCACCATAATCCGGTCTGAAAGCGAGCAGTACTTC	CASSLDPTIIRSESEQYF
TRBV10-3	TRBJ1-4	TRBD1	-	TGTGCCATCAGTGAGAGGCCAGGGGGCTTTGGGGAAAAACTGTTTTTT	CAISERPGGFGEKLFF
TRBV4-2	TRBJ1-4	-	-	TGTGCCAGCAGCCAAGTTTCCGCTACAACTAATGAAAAACTGTTTTTT	CASSQVSATTNEKLFF
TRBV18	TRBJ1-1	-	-	TGTGCCAGCTCACCGGTCCGAGAATCGAACACTGAAGCTTTCTTT	CASSPVRESNTEAFF
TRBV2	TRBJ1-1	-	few	TGTGCCAGCAGTTCGAGCCGGGTCGCCGGTCGGGCTTTCTTT	CASSSSRVAGRAFF
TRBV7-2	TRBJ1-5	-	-	TGTGCCAGCAGCCCCGGACAGCCGAATCAGCCCCAGCATTTT	CASSPGQPNQPQHF
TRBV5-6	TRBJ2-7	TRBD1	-	TGTGCCAGCAGCTTGCCCACAGGGGGCTCCTACGAGCAGTACTTC	CASSLPTGGSYEQYF
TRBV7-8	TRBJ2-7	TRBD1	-	TGTGCCAGCAGCCCCGAGAGGGGGCGATCCTACGAGCAGTACTTC	CASSPERGRSYEQYF
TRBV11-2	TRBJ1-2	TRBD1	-	TGTGCCAGCAGCTTCCTTCTCGCAGGGGGCAACGGCTACACCTTC	CASSFLLAGGNGYTF
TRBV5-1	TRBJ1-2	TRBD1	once	TGCGCCAGCAGCTCGGACAGGGGGCTGGGCTACACCTTC	CASSSDRGLGYTF
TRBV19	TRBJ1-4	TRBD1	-	TGTGCCACCCAGACAGGGACTAATGAAAAACTGTTTTTT	CATQTGTNEKLFF
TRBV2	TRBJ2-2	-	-	TGTGCCAGCAGTGAACTATCGGGAAGGACCGGGGAGCTGTTTTTT	CASSELSGRTGELFF
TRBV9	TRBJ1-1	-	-	TGTGCCAGCAGCTCTCATGAGGGCACTGAAGCTTTCTTT	CASSSHEGTEAFF
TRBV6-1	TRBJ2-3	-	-	TGTGCCAGCAGTGAATTGAGCGGGAGCACAGATACGCAGTATTTT	CASSELSGSTDTQYF
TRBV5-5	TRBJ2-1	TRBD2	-	TGTGCCAGCAGCTTTGCTAGCGGGAGCTCCTACAATGAGCAGTTCTTC	CASSFASGSSYNEQFF
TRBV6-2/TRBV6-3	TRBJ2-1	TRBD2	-	TGTGCCAGCAGTTCCCAGCGGGAGGGCATCGATGAGCAGTTCTTC	CASSSQREGIDEQFF
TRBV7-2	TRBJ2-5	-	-	TGTGCCAGCAGCTTAGGAGGCGGAAACCAAGAGACCCAGTACTTC	CASSLGGGNQETQYF
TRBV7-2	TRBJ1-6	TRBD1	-	TGTGCCAGCAGCTTGGACAGGGTTGGTTCACCCCTCCACTTT	CASSLDRVGSPLHF
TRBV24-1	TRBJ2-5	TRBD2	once	TGTGCCACCGCTAGCGGGAGTTCGGAGACCCAGTACTTC	CATASGSSETQYF
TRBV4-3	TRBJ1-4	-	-	TGCGCCAGCAGCCAAGATCTTTCAGAAAATGAAAAACTGTTTTTT	CASSQDLSENEKLFF
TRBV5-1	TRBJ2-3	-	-	TGCGCCAGCAGCTTGGGTCTCAGCGGGGACATAGATACGCAGTATTTT	CASSLGLSGDIDTQYF
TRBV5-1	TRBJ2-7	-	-	TGCGCCAGCAGCCCCGGGACATTCATTACCTACGAGCAGTACTTC	CASSPGTFITYEQYF
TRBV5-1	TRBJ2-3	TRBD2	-	TGCGCCAGCAGCTTGGGACTAGCGGGGCCCAGCACAGATACGCAGTATTTT	CASSLGLAGPSTDTQYF
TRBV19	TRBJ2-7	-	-	TGTGCCAGTAGTAACCGGGAAAGCTTCGAGCAGTACTTC	CASSNRESFEQYF
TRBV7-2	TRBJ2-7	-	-	TGTGCCAGCAGCTTAGATGGGGGGACAGACCCGACAAAGCAGTACTTC	CASSLDGGTDPTKQYF